Listed below are T cell receptor beta chains from one sample, sequenced in a study of control samples from healthy donors and cancer patients. Here immunoSEQ multiplex PCR was the method, and the copy in TCRdb shows in-frame clones only, minus some. The repertoire holds just over 150,000 clones, 85% to 90% seen once, with around 11% in the top ten. Sequencing was done on a sample of blood. All receptors derive from a man aged 25 to 45 in good health. The CDR3 runs from the conserved cysteine through the conserved F or W.

V gene,CDR3 protein
TRBV21-1,CASSGGIWDTQYF
TRBV19,CASSIGASNEQFF
TRBV28,CASTPGGGAFAFF
TRBV7-3,CASSLAGSSYNEQFF
TRBV7-9,CASSSPTSGSEIYEQYF
TRBV19,CASVDRDKQETQYF
TRBV5-1,CASSLAGSRAGANVLTF
TRBV5-5,CASSLVGYEQYF
TRBV7-2,CASSLAPGEKLFF
TRBV10-3,CAISFTRGPVGETQYF
TRBV27,CASSPLTSGSTDTQYF
TRBV15,CATSPTDSNQPQHF
TRBV7-8,CASSLAVERAEAFF
TRBV2,CASSEISFYGYTF
TRBV6-5,CASSQRRRRTDTQYF
TRBV28,CASSDTSYNYNEQFF
TRBV4-3,CASSRGQGAVYNEQFF
TRBV6-6,CASRERGGLDTQYF
TRBV4-3,CASSQIGISGANVLTF
TRBV28,CASSSTGGLGGYTF
TRBV19,CASSTNRVDTQYF
TRBV6-5,CASRNPGQNTEAFF
TRBV20-1,CSASMGGSYNEQFF
TRBV6-1,CASSEPRTGGRQPQHF
TRBV25-1,CASSETLDSKNIQYF
TRBV28,CASSSGQGANGQPQHF
TRBV7-2,CASSLGLGYGYTF
TRBV7-3,CASSHGQDTTLDTQYF
TRBV5-1,CASKRDRDTEAFF
TRBV29-1,CSVYHGAAGRSTDTQYF
TRBV27,CASRPLGGNTEAFF
TRBV19,CASMLLETGTEAFF
TRBV7-8,CASSLRRESDEQYF
TRBV13,CASSPGQGPPETQYF
TRBV7-3,CASSPDGETGELFF
TRBV12-3/TRBV12-4,CASSLTNNSPLHF
TRBV5-1,CASSSGAPKEAYGYTF
TRBV9,CASSVDGGFGNIQYF
TRBV11-2,CASSPLRGRGGLNSEAFF
TRBV6-5,CASSYTNSFVGEQYF
TRBV4-2,CASSQVAGEKYF
TRBV5-1,CASSLEQARYGYTF
TRBV24-1,CATSDSQGRYGYTF
TRBV4-2,CASSQEVGSKSLHF
TRBV19,CASSTRDGSGNTIYF
TRBV28,CASRHGQRGTNEKLFF
TRBV28,CATLQGEGPQHF
TRBV6-2/TRBV6-3,CASSYTNQRGSEAFF
TRBV7-2,CASSPSSGNTIYF
TRBV19,CASSISRDSNQPQHF
TRBV12-5,CASGLGGRTADGYTF
TRBV27,CASSTQPGQQETQYF
TRBV7-2,CASRYNGVGEQFF
TRBV7-9,CASSASGRPDNEQFF
TRBV6-2/TRBV6-3,CASSPGGRDGSYEQYF
TRBV30,CAWSTRQTGTGELFF
TRBV7-6,CASSLILWGTEQFF
TRBV21-1,CASSKAGGEGYGYTF
TRBV6-5,CASTGGAHDEQYF